These 8 T cell receptor beta chains share one sample of origin, sequenced in a study of blood T cell repertoires in COVID-19. Sequencing used immunoSEQ multiplex PCR; TCRdb keeps in-frame clones, though not all of them. The sample has 200,000 to 250,000 clones, around 80% seen once. Sequenced: PBMCs or T cells enriched from blood (not recorded which). These TCRs come from a man in his 60s who had recovered from COVID-19.

CDR3 DNA: TGTGCCAGCAGCGAGGGACTAGCGGGGGGAGGAGAGACCCAGTACTTC. This encodes CASSEGLAGGGETQYF. The chain is built from TRBV11-3 and TRBJ2-5; 15 bases map to TRBD2. The CDR3 covers 16 residues. The germline gives CDR1 SGHNT, CDR2 YENEEA. V was clipped by 5 bases and J by 4 bases; unmatched bases: 5. The full variable domain, in which reference TRBV11-3 and TRBJ2-5 provide the parts outside the CDR3, is EAGVVQSPRYKIIEKKQPVAFWCNPISGHNTLYWYLQNLGQGPELLIRYENEEAVDDSQLPKDRFSAERLKGVDSTLKIQPAELGDSAVYLCASSEGLAGGGETQYFGPGTRLLVL.

The chain carries TRBV6-1 and TRBJ2-7; TRBD2 agrees at 12 bases. Germline V lookup: CDR1 MNHNS, CDR2 SASEGT. The CDR3 consists of 18 residues. The V segment lost 4 bases and the J segment 2 bases; nucleotides outside the gene matches: 12. For the CDR3, the DNA is TGTGCCAGCAGTGTTAGATCTAGCGGGGGGGCCATCCCCTACGAGCAGTACTTC. It translates to CASSVRSSGGAIPYEQYF.

To note about this clone: Distinct nucleotide sequences in the sample also encode this CDR3. The rearrangement links TRBV6-5 to TRBJ1-6, with 7 bases aligning to TRBD1. The trim removed 2 bases at V and 8 bases at J, leaving 0 bases unmatched. The CDR3 has 13 amino acids. CDR1 is MNHEY and CDR2 is SVGAGI in the germline V gene. The CDR3 sequence is CASSYDRDSPLHF. CDR3 nucleotide sequence: TGTGCCAGCAGTTACGACAGGGATTCACCCCTCCACTTT.

The chain is built from TRBV6-5 and TRBJ1-6; 10 bases agree with TRBD1. The CDR3 is 15 amino acids. Germline V gene lookup returns CDR1 MNHEY and CDR2 SVGAGI. J lost 10 bases, V lost 2 bases, and 5 bases had no gene match. The CDR3 nucleotides are TGTGCCAGCAGTTACCGTGACAGGGGGCCCTCACCCCTCCACTTT. Translation: CASSYRDRGPSPLHF.

This chain links TRBV6-1 with TRBJ1-4; 7 bases line up with TRBD1. This CDR3 has 15 amino acids. With V trimmed by 0 bases and J by 7 bases, 5 bases remained unmatched. CDR1 is MNHNS and CDR2 is SASEGT in the germline V gene. CDR3 protein: CASSEAGGAGEKLFF. In DNA form, the CDR3 reads TGTGCCAGCAGTGAAGCAGGGGGCGCGGGTGAAAAACTGTTTTTT.

This sequence joins TRBV24-1 and TRBJ2-3; 8 nucleotides line up with TRBD2. The V gene end was trimmed by 7 bases and the J gene end by 1 base; junction bases not matched to a gene: 9. The CDR3 runs 16 residues. Germline V gene lookup returns CDR1 KGHDR and CDR2 SFDVKD. This CDR3 is CATSDGGAWGTDTQYF. For the CDR3, the DNA is TGTGCCACCAGCGACGGGGGGGCATGGGGCACAGATACGCAGTATTTT.

A single count supports this clone. The rearrangement joins TRBV2 to TRBJ1-2, with D hard to call. The length of the CDR3 is 12 residues. V lost 2 bases and J lost 7, with 8 bases in between. Germline CDR1 SNHLY, CDR2 FYNNEI. CDR3 nucleotide sequence: TGTGCCAGCAGTGAACAGGATCCTGGCTACACCTTC. Translated, it gives CASSEQDPGYTF.

V usage is TRBV7-6 and J usage is TRBJ1-3, with TRBD1 as a possible D gene (5 bases). Germline CDR1 reads SGHVS; CDR2 reads FNYEAQ. With 1 base removed from V and 2 bases from J, the gap between germline ends came to 9 bases. The CDR3 is 15 amino acids. CDR3: CASSLGPGTGNTIYF. CDR3 nucleotides: TGTGCCAGCAGCTTAGGCCCAGGGACTGGAAACACCATATATTTT.